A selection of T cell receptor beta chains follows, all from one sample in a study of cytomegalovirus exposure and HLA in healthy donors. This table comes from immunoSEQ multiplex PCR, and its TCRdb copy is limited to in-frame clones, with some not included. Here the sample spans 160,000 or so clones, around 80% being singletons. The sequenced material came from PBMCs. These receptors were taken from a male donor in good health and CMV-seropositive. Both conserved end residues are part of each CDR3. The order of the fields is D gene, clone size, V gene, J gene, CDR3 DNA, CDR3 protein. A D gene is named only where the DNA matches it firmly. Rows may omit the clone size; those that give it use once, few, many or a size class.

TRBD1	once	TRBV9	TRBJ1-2	TGTGCCAGCAGCCCTGACAGGGTATATGGCTACACCTTC	CASSPDRVYGYTF
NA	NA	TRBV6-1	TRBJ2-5	TGTGCCAGCAGTGTTCGGGGGGCTGAGACCCAGTACTTC	CASSVRGAETQYF
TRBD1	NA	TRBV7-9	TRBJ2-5	TGTGCCAGCAGCCATCGACAGGGTACCCAAGAGACCCAGTACTTC	CASSHRQGTQETQYF
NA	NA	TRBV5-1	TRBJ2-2	TGCGCCAGCAGGATGTCAGGGATGGTATCCGGGGAGCTGTTTTTT	CASRMSGMVSGELFF
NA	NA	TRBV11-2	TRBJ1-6	TGTGCCAGCAGCTTAGGGGCCGGGGGATCCAATTCACCCCTCCACTTT	CASSLGAGGSNSPLHF
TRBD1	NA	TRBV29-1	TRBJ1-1	TGCAGCGTTGACGGGACAGGCTTGAACACTGAAGCTTTCTTT	CSVDGTGLNTEAFF
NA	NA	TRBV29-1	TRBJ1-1	TGCAGCGTGGGAGGGGGTTGGACTGAAGCTTTCTTT	CSVGGGWTEAFF
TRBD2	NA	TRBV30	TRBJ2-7	TGTGCCTGGGCTGAAAAGACTAGCGGGAGCTACGAGCAGTACTTC	CAWAEKTSGSYEQYF
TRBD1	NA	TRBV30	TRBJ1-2	TGTGCCTGGTGTCACAGACAGGGGGAAGGCTACACCTTC	CAWCHRQGEGYTF
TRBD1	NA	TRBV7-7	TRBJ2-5	TGTGCCAGCAGCCTAGGGACAGGGTCCCAAGAGACCCAGTACTTC	CASSLGTGSQETQYF
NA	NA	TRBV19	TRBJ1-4	TGTGCCAGTAGTATCTCCTGGGCAGGGAATGAAAAACTGTTTTTT	CASSISWAGNEKLFF
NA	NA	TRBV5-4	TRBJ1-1	TGTGCCAGCAGCTTTGTTGGTGGCAGGAACACTGAAGCTTTCTTT	CASSFVGGRNTEAFF
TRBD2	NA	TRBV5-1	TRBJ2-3	TGCGCCAGCAGCCCCAAGGCTAGCGGGGGGGCAGATACGCAGTATTTT	CASSPKASGGADTQYF
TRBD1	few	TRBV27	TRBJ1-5	TGTGCCAGCAGTTGGGGACAGGGCAATCAGCCCCAGCATTTT	CASSWGQGNQPQHF
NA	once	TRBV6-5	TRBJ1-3	TGTGCCAGCAGACTCGGGATCTCCTCTGGAAACACCATATATTTT	CASRLGISSGNTIYF
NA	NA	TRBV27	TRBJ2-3	TGTGCCAGCAGTTTAAGGGGCGGAGGGAGCAAAGATACGCAGTATTTT	CASSLRGGGSKDTQYF
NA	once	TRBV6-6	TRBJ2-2	TGTGCCACCGGTCCCGGGGAGCTGTTTTTT	CATGPGELFF
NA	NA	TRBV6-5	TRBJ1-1	TGTGCCAGCAGTTACTCGGTGGCAGGAGGCACTGAAGCTTTCTTT	CASSYSVAGGTEAFF
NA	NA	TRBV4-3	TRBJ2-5	TGCGCCAGCAGCCAAGATAAGAGGTTCGTGGAGACCCAGTACTTC	CASSQDKRFVETQYF
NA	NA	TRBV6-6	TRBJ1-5	TGTGCCAGCAGTCAAGGGGTGAAGCCCCAGCATTTT	CASSQGVKPQHF
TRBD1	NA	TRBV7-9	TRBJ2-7	TGTGCCAGCAGAACCGGGACAGACTACGAGCAGTACTTC	CASRTGTDYEQYF
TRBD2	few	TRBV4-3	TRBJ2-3	TGCGCCAGCAGCCAAGTAGGGACTAGCGGGACAAATACGCAGTATTTT	CASSQVGTSGTNTQYF
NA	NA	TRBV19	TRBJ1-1	TGTGCCAGTAGTATCCTACAGGTCCCTGAAGCTTTCTTT	CASSILQVPEAFF
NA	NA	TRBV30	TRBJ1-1	TGTGCCTTGGGCAGGGGCACTGAAGCTTTCTTT	CALGRGTEAFF
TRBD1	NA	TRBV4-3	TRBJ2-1	TGCGCCAGCAGCCGCCTTTCGCCGGGACAGGGGGCCGGGGAGCAGTTCTTC	CASSRLSPGQGAGEQFF